A selection of T cell receptor beta chains follows, all from one sample in a study of cytomegalovirus exposure and HLA in healthy donors. Profiled with immunoSEQ multiplex PCR; TCRdb holds only in-frame clones, not every one. This table has around 150,000 clones, 88% appearing once. The specimen was PBMCs. These receptors originate from a man aged 18 to 30 in good health and CMV-seronegative. Each CDR3 is given with its conserved first and last residue. A D gene is named only where the DNA matches it firmly. Some rows mark clone size as missing; the rest say once, few, many or name a class of expanded clone.

d_gene: NA
abundance: NA
j_gene: TRBJ2-1
v_gene: TRBV5-1
CDR3aa: CASTLSAEYNEQFF
CDR3nt: TGCGCCAGCACCCTTAGCGCCGAGTACAATGAGCAGTTCTTC

d_gene: NA
abundance: NA
j_gene: TRBJ1-2
v_gene: TRBV28
CDR3aa: CASISVLGYTF
CDR3nt: TGTGCCAGCATTTCTGTTTTGGGCTACACCTTC

d_gene: NA
abundance: few
j_gene: TRBJ1-1
v_gene: TRBV11-2
CDR3aa: CASSLSSTEAFF
CDR3nt: TGTGCCAGCAGCTTATCGAGCACTGAAGCTTTCTTT

d_gene: NA
abundance: NA
j_gene: TRBJ2-6
v_gene: TRBV19
CDR3aa: CASSIVGYGANVLTF
CDR3nt: TGTGCCAGTAGTATCGTGGGCTACGGGGCCAACGTCCTGACTTTC

d_gene: NA
abundance: NA
j_gene: TRBJ2-5
v_gene: TRBV5-1
CDR3aa: CASSLVLTDGETQYF
CDR3nt: TGCGCCAGCAGCTTGGTTTTGACCGACGGGGAGACCCAGTACTTC

d_gene: TRBD2
abundance: NA
j_gene: TRBJ2-1
v_gene: TRBV11-3
CDR3aa: CASSPRLAGGPKRNEQFF
CDR3nt: TGTGCCAGCAGTCCCAGACTAGCGGGAGGGCCAAAGAGGAATGAGCAGTTCTTC

d_gene: NA
abundance: NA
j_gene: TRBJ2-1
v_gene: TRBV7-9
CDR3aa: CASSSGVLTEQFF
CDR3nt: TGTGCCAGCAGCTCGGGGGTCTTAACAGAGCAGTTCTTC

d_gene: NA
abundance: few
j_gene: TRBJ2-5
v_gene: TRBV21-1
CDR3aa: CASSNGGERELPQETQYF
CDR3nt: TGTGCCAGCAGCAATGGAGGCGAGCGGGAGTTACCACAAGAGACCCAGTACTTC

d_gene: NA
abundance: NA
j_gene: TRBJ2-3
v_gene: TRBV5-1
CDR3aa: CASSLLEGTDTQYF
CDR3nt: TGCGCCAGCAGCTTGCTGGAGGGGACAGATACGCAGTATTTT

d_gene: NA
abundance: NA
j_gene: TRBJ1-2
v_gene: TRBV30
CDR3aa: CAWSHSLYGYTF
CDR3nt: TGTGCCTGGAGTCACAGCCTCTATGGCTACACCTTC

d_gene: NA
abundance: NA
j_gene: TRBJ2-2
v_gene: TRBV18
CDR3aa: CASSPGGFGTGELFF
CDR3nt: TGTGCCAGCTCACCAGGTGGTTTCGGCACCGGGGAGCTGTTTTTT

d_gene: TRBD1
abundance: NA
j_gene: TRBJ1-2
v_gene: TRBV14
CDR3aa: CASSRTGRYYGYTF
CDR3nt: TGTGCCAGCAGTCGGACAGGGAGGTACTATGGCTACACCTTC

d_gene: NA
abundance: NA
j_gene: TRBJ1-1
v_gene: TRBV4-1
CDR3aa: CASSQGGGGAFF
CDR3nt: TGCGCCAGCAGCCAAGGAGGGGGGGGAGCTTTCTTT

d_gene: TRBD1
abundance: once
j_gene: TRBJ1-3
v_gene: TRBV6-1
CDR3aa: CASSEDRTGSDTIYF
CDR3nt: TGTGCCAGCAGTGAAGATAGGACAGGGTCGGACACCATATATTTT

d_gene: TRBD2
abundance: NA
j_gene: TRBJ2-7
v_gene: TRBV5-6
CDR3aa: CASSHRTSGRVYEQYF
CDR3nt: TGTGCCAGCAGCCATAGAACTAGCGGGAGGGTCTACGAGCAGTACTTC

d_gene: NA
abundance: few
j_gene: TRBJ1-2
v_gene: TRBV7-9
CDR3aa: CASSSRGNYGYTF
CDR3nt: TGTGCCAGCAGCTCAAGAGGCAACTATGGCTACACCTTC

d_gene: NA
abundance: NA
j_gene: TRBJ1-1
v_gene: TRBV28
CDR3aa: CASSLDRTEAFF
CDR3nt: TGTGCCAGCAGCCTTGACAGGACTGAAGCTTTCTTT